The entry below describes one T cell receptor (beta chain). This sample was included in a study of T cell responses to AZD1222 COVID-19 vaccine. The method was immunoSEQ multiplex PCR; TCRdb's version includes in-frame clones alone and lacks a portion of them. The sample contains 100,000 to 150,000 clones, 86% of which appear only once. This CDR3 contains 16 residues. Germline V lookup: CDR1 LNHDA, CDR2 SQIVND (reference sequence). V dropped 4 bases and J dropped 4; count of bases not matched to a gene: 7. The chain uses TRBV19 and TRBJ1-5, with TRBD1 matching over 10 bases. This sequence was found in an adult in good health. The sequencing used peripheral blood, collected on day 0 of AZD1222 vaccination. CDR3 in amino acids: CASSRPGQGPNQPQHF. As DNA, the CDR3 is TGTGCCAGTAGTAGGCCGGGACAGGGGCCGAATCAGCCCCAGCATTTT.